These 4 T cell receptor beta chains were all obtained from the same sample, sequenced in a study of shared clonotypes between healthy human individuals. Generated by immunoSEQ multiplex PCR, the TCRdb table keeps only in-frame clones and is missing some. The data hold a few hundred thousand clones, with less than 80% observed a single time. Sequencing was carried out using PBMCs. These receptors were taken from a woman aged 40-49 years in good health. Some clones in this sample may be carry-over from other donors' samples.

This clone appeared a few times. This chain connects TRBV6-4 to TRBJ2-1; 9 nucleotides match TRBD1. This CDR3 spans 16 amino acids. Germline loops: CDR1 MRHNA, CDR2 SNTAGT. Trimming cost V 3 bases and J 4 bases; bases outside gene matches: 7. CDR3 sequence reads: CASSEFGTGFYNEQFF. The CDR3 DNA is TGTGCCAGCAGTGAGTTTGGGACAGGGTTTTACAATGAGCAGTTCTTC.

This clone has a count of ten or more. The V call is TRBV6-1, the J call TRBJ2-1; 13 bases agree with TRBD2. Germline CDR1 and CDR2: MNHNS and SASEGT. After removal of 7 bases from V and 7 bases from J, the junction contained 7 bases not matched to a gene. CDR3 length: 15 amino acids. For the CDR3, the DNA is TGTGCCAGCAATGTACTAGCGGGAGGGCCAAATGAGCAGTTCTTC. It translates to CASNVLAGGPNEQFF.

Only one count was recorded for this clone. This rearrangement joins TRBV12-5 to TRBJ2-1; D is unresolved. From germline, CDR1 is LGHNT and CDR2 FRNRAP. V was cut by 0 bases and J by 7 bases, with 13 bases left in between. CDR3 length: 15 residues. CDR3 sequence: CASGLVVGPPNEQFF. In DNA, the CDR3 is TGTGCTAGTGGTTTGGTAGTAGGGCCACCTAATGAGCAGTTCTTC.

The chain employs TRBV7-6 and TRBJ2-2, with TRBD2 as a possible D gene (5 bases). The germline V gene encodes CDR1 SGHVS and CDR2 FNYEAQ. V lost 5 bases, J lost 0 bases, and 13 bases lay in between. The CDR3 loop spans 16 amino acids. The CDR3: CASSPTSPANTGELFF. The CDR3 DNA reads TGTGCCAGCAGCCCAACTAGTCCCGCGAACACCGGGGAGCTGTTTTTT.